The 27 T cell receptor beta chains presented below share a single source sample, sequenced in a study of regulatory T cells in long-lasting Graves disease. With iRepertoire HTBI primers and Arm-PCR of CDR3 regions, TCR beta libraries were built. TCRdb re-called the multiplex PCR reads through MiXCR, storing one row per CDR3 protein. The table includes about 540,000 distinct CDR3 sequences, approximately 13% detected once. This sample's time point: newly diagnosed GD, antithyroid drugs for less than 3 months. From PBMCs, RNA was extracted and then used to make the TCR library. The same sample was also used in a study of T cells in Graves' hyperthyroidism and ophthalmopathy.

The specimen comprised peripheral blood mononuclear cells (PBMCs), sampled at new diagnosis, from a patient treated with antithyroid drugs. Source of these receptors: a man between 25 and 39 years old with Graves disease.

This clonotype has a handful of counts. The V gene is TRBV4-1, the J gene TRBJ1-5, with 7 bases identical to TRBD1. In germline, CDR1 is MGHRA, CDR2 YSYEKL. V shed 0 bases, J shed 7 bases, and the junction held 6 bases outside the gene matches. The CDR3 is 15 amino acids. CDR3 bases: TGCGCCAGCAGCCAAGAAGGGGGCCCTATCCAGCCCCAGCATTTT. Protein product: CASSQEGGPIQPQHF.

Comments on this clonotype: A read error may explain this, as a much larger clone is one base away. The chain uses TRBV25-1 and TRBJ2-3; D is unresolved. The closer fit of TRBJ1-5 to the DNA end suggests the J call may be wrong. Per the germline V gene, CDR1 is MGHDK and CDR2 is SYGVNS. The CDR3 runs to 13 residues. CDR3: CASRGYSTDTQHF. Written as DNA, the CDR3 is TGTGCCAGCAGGGGCTATAGCACAGATACGCAGCATTTT.

This clonotype was seen at least ten times. This chain connects TRBV6-1 to TRBJ2-2; D possibly corresponds to TRBD1 (5 bases). The germline CDR1 and CDR2 sequences are MNHNS and SASEGT. The CDR3 is 14 amino acids. V lost 4 bases and J lost 6, with 12 bases in between. DNA for the CDR3: TGTGCCAGCAGTGTCCAGGGTGGAGCCGGGGAGCTGTTTTTT. Translating gives CASSVQGGAGELFF.

This clonotype was detected many times. This chain uses TRBV11-2 with TRBJ1-2; D remains unclear. V was trimmed by 4 bases and J by 6 bases, leaving 9 bases between them. The CDR3 consists of 12 residues. From germline, CDR1 is SGHAT and CDR2 FQNNGV. The CDR3 loop is CASSWGGDGYTF. The CDR3 DNA sequence: TGTGCCAGCAGCTGGGGAGGAGATGGCTACACCTTC. The full variable domain, in which reference TRBV11-2 and TRBJ1-2 provide the parts outside the CDR3, is EAGVAQSPRYKIIEKRQSVAFWCNPISGHATLYWYQQILGQGPKLLIQFQNNGVVDDSQLPKDRFSAERLKGVDSTLKIQPAKLEDSAVYLCASSWGGDGYTFGSGTRLTVV.

The table lists this clonotype with many counts. The chain links TRBV20-1 to TRBJ2-1; 7 bases map to TRBD2. The CDR3 is 12 amino acids. Trimming took 4 bases from V and 7 from J; bases not matched to a gene: 4. The germline CDR1 and CDR2 sequences are DFQATT and SNEGSKA (reference sequence). The CDR3 loop is CSANLAGNEQFF. The CDR3 DNA reads TGCAGTGCTAATTTAGCGGGTAATGAGCAGTTCTTC.

The chain joins TRBV6-2 or TRBV6-3 to TRBJ2-7; TRBD2 aligns across 12 bases. The CDR3 has 17 residues. Looked up from germline, CDR1 is MNHEY and CDR2 is SVGEGT. Trimming removed 2 bases from V and 7 bases from J; junction bases left unmatched: 12. CDR3 DNA: TGTGCCAGCAGTTACCCCACCCGACTAGCGGGAGAGAGTGAGCAGTACTTC. Translation gives CASSYPTRLAGESEQYF.

The chain employs TRBV3-1 and TRBJ2-1; weak D call: TRBD2 (5 bases). The CDR3 extends over 17 amino acids. Germline V gene sequence: CDR1 LGHDT, CDR2 YNNKEL (reference sequence). V dropped 0 bases and J dropped 1 base, with 13 bases sitting between them. CDR3 loop: CASSQDERRGSYNEQFF. The CDR3 DNA reads as TGTGCCAGCAGCCAAGATGAGAGACGGGGATCCTACAATGAGCAGTTCTTC.

The rearrangement uses TRBV2 and TRBJ2-7, with 7 bases that match TRBD1. V was clipped by 7 bases and J by 3 bases; unmatched bases: 3. CDR1 is SNHLY and CDR2 is FYNNEI in the germline V gene. The length of the CDR3 is 12 residues. Written as DNA, the CDR3 is TGTGCCAGCATACAGGGGCTCTACGAGCAGTACTTC. This sequence encodes CASIQGLYEQYF. The full variable domain, with the rest looked up from reference TRBV2 and TRBJ2-7, is EPEVTQTPSHQVTQMGQEVILRCVPISNHLYFYWYRQILGQKVEFLVSFYNNEISEKSEIFDDQFSVERPDGSNFTLKIRSTKLEDSAMYFCASIQGLYEQYFGPGTRLTVT.

Ten or more counts support this clonotype. J is TRBJ2-3 and V is TRBV12-3 or TRBV12-4, with 10 positions matching TRBD2. This CDR3 contains 14 residues. Trimming took 4 bases from V and 10 from J; bases not matched to a gene: 8. For the CDR3, the DNA is TGTGCCAGCAGTTCCGGGACTAGCGTAAATCCGCAGTATTTT. This encodes CASSSGTSVNPQYF.

The table lists this clonotype with many counts. The gene calls are TRBV29-1 and TRBJ2-1; 10 nucleotides agree with TRBD2. The CDR3 totals 13 residues. Germline V gene lookup returns CDR1 SQVTM and CDR2 ANQGSEA. J was trimmed by 7 bases and V by 7 bases; bases with no gene match: 7. The CDR3 DNA is TGCAGCGCCCGAGCGGGAGGGTTGAATGAGCAGTTCTTC. This translates into CSARAGGLNEQFF.

In its sample, this clonotype was seen a few times. J is TRBJ2-1 and V is TRBV5-6; either TRBD1 or TRBD2 may supply D (6 bases each). The germline V and J ends were trimmed by 4 bases and 8 bases, with 10 bases remaining between them. The CDR3 has 12 amino acids. The germline CDR1 and CDR2 sequences are SGHDT and YYEEEE. CDR3 in amino acids: CASSGGGHEQFF. The CDR3 coding sequence is TGTGCCAGCAGCGGAGGGGGTCATGAGCAGTTCTTC.

In this sample, this clonotype turned up a few times. The chain is built from TRBV5-1 and TRBJ2-5; the D gene is possibly TRBD2 (6 bases). Trimming left V 4 bases short and J 0 bases short, with 16 bases between. CDR1 and CDR2 (germline): SGHRS, YFSETQ. The CDR3 loop spans 16 amino acids. The CDR3 DNA is TGCGCCAGCAGCCTGAGGTCGGGAGCATACCAAGAGACCCAGTACTTC. This codes for CASSLRSGAYQETQYF.

This clonotype came up a few times. The rearrangement uses TRBV6-1 and TRBJ2-3; 10 bases are a match to TRBD1. The CDR3 runs to 14 residues. CDR1 is MNHNS, CDR2 SASEGT, per germline. J lost 5 bases, V lost 10 bases, and 9 bases had no gene match. The chain's CDR3 is CATRRQGALDTQYF. The CDR3 bases are TGTGCCACCCGGCGACAGGGGGCCTTAGATACGCAGTATTTT.

This clonotype showed up just a few times. The chain carries TRBV5-6 and TRBJ2-3; the D is unclear. Germline loops: CDR1 SGHDT, CDR2 YYEEEE. V lost 0 bases, J lost 2 bases, and 7 bases lay in between. This CDR3 spans 14 amino acids. DNA of the CDR3: TGTGCCAGCAGCTTGGGTAGACTCACAGATACGCAGTATTTT. Protein: CASSLGRLTDTQYF.

This clonotype appeared many times. The rearrangement uses TRBV29-1 and TRBJ2-1; D is unclear. This CDR3 is built from 11 residues. Germline loops: CDR1 SQVTM, CDR2 ANQGSEA. V was shortened by 6 bases and J by 8 bases, with 11 bases between the two germline ends. The CDR3 here is CSVGKGYEQFF. Here the CDR3 DNA reads TGCAGCGTGGGAAAGGGCTATGAGCAGTTCTTC.

This clonotype was found a few times. The rearrangement links TRBV7-6 to TRBJ2-1; no clear D. The length of the CDR3 is 14 residues. Germline lookup yields CDR1 SGHVS and CDR2 FNYEAQ. V lost 5 bases, J lost 7 bases, and 15 bases lay in between. The CDR3 DNA follows: TGTGCCAGCAGCCCCGGACCGAGTGGTAATGAGCAGTTCTTC. Its translation is CASSPGPSGNEQFF.

This clonotype was seen a few times. The CDR3 region is CSASTGETEAFF. DNA for the CDR3: TGCAGTGCTAGCACAGGGGAAACTGAAGCTTTCTTT. This chain connects TRBV20-1 to TRBJ1-1, with TRBD1 matching over 7 bases. The CDR3 sequence is 12 residues long. Per the germline V gene, CDR1 is DFQATT and CDR2 is SNEGSKA (reference sequence). V lost 3 bases to trimming and J lost 5 bases; unmatched junction nucleotides: 3.

J is TRBJ1-4 and V is TRBV14; D is unresolved. Germline V gene lookup returns CDR1 SGHDN and CDR2 FVKESK. V gave up 2 bases and J gave up 0 bases, with 10 bases separating them. This CDR3 comprises 16 residues. DNA for the CDR3: TGTGCCAGCAGCCAACATCCGGGAGCAACTAATGAAAAACTGTTTTTT. Protein product: CASSQHPGATNEKLFF.

This clonotype has more than one count but fewer than ten. CDR3: CASAPGGTNTGELFF. The CDR3 DNA reads TGTGCCAGCGCCCCGGGGGGTACGAACACCGGGGAGCTGTTTTTT. V is TRBV6-1 and J is TRBJ2-2, with 7 bases lining up with TRBD2. V lost 8 bases to trimming and J lost 0 bases; unmatched junction nucleotides: 6. The CDR3 is 15 residues long. CDR1 and CDR2 from the germline V gene are MNHNS and SASEGT.

This clonotype showed up just a few times. The gene calls are TRBV5-1 and TRBJ1-1; D uncertain. This CDR3 is 15 amino acids long. V gave up 0 bases and J gave up 0 bases, with 9 bases separating them. CDR1 and CDR2 from the germline V gene are SGHRS and YFSETQ. CDR3 in amino acids: CASSLGSSLNTEAFF. The CDR3 nucleotides are TGCGCCAGCAGCTTGGGTTCCAGCCTGAACACTGAAGCTTTCTTT.

V usage is TRBV11-2 and J usage is TRBJ2-1, with 8 positions matching TRBD2. Germline V lookup: CDR1 SGHAT, CDR2 FQNNGV. The CDR3 has 18 amino acids. V dropped 6 bases and J dropped 4; count of bases not matched to a gene: 17. CDR3 sequence: CASSFFPTREGKYNEQFF. Written as DNA, the CDR3 is TGTGCCAGCAGTTTCTTCCCTACTCGGGAGGGTAAATACAATGAGCAGTTCTTC.

At least ten counts were recorded for this clonotype. The chain is built from TRBV28 and TRBJ1-5; TRBD1 might be the D (6 bases). The germline CDR1 and CDR2 sequences are MDHEN and SYDVKM. The V gene lost 8 bases and the J gene lost 3 bases, with 17 bases spanning the gap. CDR3 size: 15 residues. Written as DNA, the CDR3 is TGTGCCAGCCTCTGGGGGGGGCCCTTCAATCAGCCCCAGCATTTT. Amino acids: CASLWGGPFNQPQHF.

This clonotype was detected ten times or more. This chain links TRBV5-6 with TRBJ1-4; no firm D call. Trimming removed 0 bases from V and 8 bases from J, with 14 bases in between. The CDR3 length is 15 residues. The germline V gene has CDR1 SGHDT and CDR2 YYEEEE. CDR3 region: CASSLAGFGSEKLFF. CDR3 bases: TGTGCCAGCAGCTTGGCTGGGTTTGGGAGCGAAAAACTGTTTTTT.

This clonotype was counted many times. The chain links TRBV20-1 to TRBJ2-5; 12 positions match TRBD2. Unmatched junction bases numbered 15, after V lost 6 bases and J lost 4 bases. This CDR3 is 17 amino acids long. Germline values: CDR1 DFQATT, CDR2 SNEGSKA (reference sequence). The DNA for the CDR3 is TGCAGTGCCAAGCCCCTAGCGGGAGGGAACTTTCGAGAGACCCAGTACTTC. Translation: CSAKPLAGGNFRETQYF.

This clonotype was detected ten times or more. The chain carries TRBV7-2 and TRBJ2-5, with a tentative D call TRBD2 (6 bases). Germline-derived CDR1 and CDR2 are SGHTA and FQGNSA. CDR3 length: 14 residues. The V end lost 1 base, the J end lost 1 base, and 7 bases lay between the germline ends. The CDR3 sequence is CASSLETSQETQYF. The DNA of the CDR3 is TGTGCCAGCAGCTTAGAGACTAGCCAAGAGACCCAGTACTTC.

As concerns this clonotype: A much more abundant neighbour one base away suggests this may be a read error. The J gene is TRBJ2-7, the V gene TRBV6-1; 12 bases are shared with TRBD2. The J call is doubtful: the DNA matches TRBJ2-5 better. Germline values: CDR1 MNHNS, CDR2 SASEGT. This CDR3 spans 18 amino acids. In DNA, the CDR3 is TGTGCCAGCAGACCCGGGAGACTAGCGGGAGAAAGCCAAGAGACCCAGTACTTC. Protein: CASRPGRLAGESQETQYF.

This clonotype was observed at least ten times. This chain uses TRBV24-1 with TRBJ2-3, with 9 positions matching TRBD2. Germline V CDR1 and CDR2: KGHDR, SFDVKD. CDR3 length: 16 residues. The V gene end was trimmed by 3 bases and the J gene end by 4 bases; junction bases not matched to a gene: 7. The chain's CDR3 is CATSDDLAGNADTQYF. The CDR3 coding sequence is TGTGCCACCAGTGATGACCTAGCGGGAAACGCAGATACGCAGTATTTT.